These 32 T cell receptor beta chains were all obtained from the same sample, sequenced in a study of control samples from healthy donors and cancer patients. Assay: immunoSEQ multiplex PCR; the TCRdb copy retains only in-frame clones and omits some. The sample carries roughly 40,000 clones, less than 85% recorded once. Sample: blood. The receptors shown here come from a man between 60 and 75 years old in good health.

The table lists this clone with a count of one. The CDR3 region is CASSLPPQETQYF. The CDR3 region has the DNA TGTGCCAGCAGCTTACCGCCTCAAGAGACCCAGTACTTC. The chain carries TRBV7-3 and TRBJ2-5, with D uncertain. The CDR3 has 13 amino acids. V gave up 2 bases and J gave up 2 bases, with 6 bases separating them. Germline CDR1 SGHTA, CDR2 FQGTGA.

The chain is built from TRBV5-1 and TRBJ2-2; a weak D match, TRBD1 (6 bases). V was shortened by 2 bases and J by 6 bases, with 11 bases between the two germline ends. The CDR3 is made up of 14 amino acids. Germline V gene lookup returns CDR1 SGHRS and CDR2 YFSETQ. The CDR3 is CASSFQGPPGELFF. Here the CDR3 DNA reads TGCGCCAGCAGCTTTCAGGGGCCCCCCGGGGAGCTGTTTTTT.

In this sample, this clone turned up many times. The chain combines TRBV5-1 with TRBJ1-5; D perhaps matches TRBD1 (6 bases). Trimming shortened V by 4 bases and J by 7 bases, and 21 bases separated the two germline ends. CDR1 and CDR2 (germline): SGHRS, YFSETQ. The length of the CDR3 is 16 residues. Written as DNA, the CDR3 is TGCGCCAGCAGCCCGGGCGCCAGGGGCGAGGGCCAGCCCCAGCATTTT. It translates to CASSPGARGEGQPQHF.

The chain uses TRBV5-5 and TRBJ1-5, with unresolved D. Germline CDR1 and CDR2: SGHKS and YYEKEE (reference sequence). Trimming removed 3 bases from V and 4 bases from J, with 8 bases in between. CDR3 length: 13 amino acids. The CDR3 spells CASSSERNQPQHF. CDR3 DNA sequence: TGTGCCAGCAGCTCGGAGCGAAATCAGCCCCAGCATTTT.

The table lists this clone with a count of one. This chain joins TRBV5-1 and TRBJ1-1, with 7 bases identical to TRBD1. The germline gives CDR1 SGHRS, CDR2 YFSETQ. There are 16 residues in the CDR3. Trimming cost V 4 bases and J 0 bases; bases outside gene matches: 9. CDR3 sequence reads: CASSPDRIRLNTEAFF. CDR3 nucleotides: TGCGCCAGCAGCCCGGACAGGATTCGCTTGAACACTGAAGCTTTCTTT.

This chain connects TRBV27 to TRBJ2-5; possibly TRBD1 for D (6 bases). CDR3 size: 15 residues. Germline CDR1 and CDR2: MNHEY and SMNVEV (reference sequence). Trimming shortened V by 3 bases and J by 5 bases, and 16 bases separated the two germline ends. The CDR3 here is CASSFQGSQGETQYF. In DNA, the CDR3 is TGTGCCAGCAGTTTTCAGGGCTCCCAGGGGGAGACCCAGTACTTC.

The chain joins TRBV5-4 to TRBJ2-5; 9 positions agree with TRBD2. Germline V gives CDR1 SGHNT, CDR2 YYREEE (reference sequence). The V gene end was trimmed by 2 bases and the J gene end by 4 bases; junction bases not matched to a gene: 9. The CDR3 covers 16 residues. In nucleotides, the CDR3 is TGTGCCAGCAGCTTTAAGCGGGGGGACTGGTTAGAGACCCAGTACTTC. The encoded protein is CASSFKRGDWLETQYF.

This rearrangement joins TRBV6-1 to TRBJ1-5, with D possibly TRBD1 on 6 matching bases. This CDR3 is 17 amino acids long. Germline CDR1 reads MNHNS; CDR2 reads SASEGT. V lost 0 bases to trimming and J lost 0 bases, with 12 bases between them. In DNA form, the CDR3 reads TGTGCCAGCAGTGAAGCTGTCAGGGGTTTTAGCAATCAGCCCCAGCATTTT. It codes for CASSEAVRGFSNQPQHF.

This sequence joins TRBV30 and TRBJ1-3; tentative D call: TRBD1 (5 bases). Looked up from germline, CDR1 is GTSNPN and CDR2 is SVGIG (reference sequence). CDR3 length equals 13 residues. Trimming cost V 1 base and J 4 bases, with 8 bases left between them. DNA of the CDR3: TGTGCCTGGAGTGGACAGCCCGGAAACACCATATATTTT. Its translation: CAWSGQPGNTIYF.

The chain joins TRBV20-1 to TRBJ1-1; D uncertain. Per germline, CDR1 DFQATT and CDR2 SNEGSKA (reference sequence). The CDR3 is 11 amino acids. V was shortened by 4 bases and J by 7 bases, with 10 bases between the two germline ends. The CDR3 DNA follows: TGCAGTGCTAAAAATAGAGATGAAGCTTTCTTT. Translation gives CSAKNRDEAFF.

V is TRBV5-6 and J is TRBJ2-3, with 8 bases lining up with TRBD1. V gave up 1 base and J gave up 4 bases; unmatched junction bases: 5. Germline V gene sequence: CDR1 SGHDT, CDR2 YYEEEE. CDR3 length: 15 residues. The CDR3 coding sequence is TGTGCCAGCAGCTTGCGTCAGGGGGCCGCAGATACGCAGTATTTT. Its translation: CASSLRQGAADTQYF.

The chain is built from TRBV7-2 and TRBJ2-5; possibly TRBD2 for D (7 bases). V was cut by 4 bases and J by 4 bases, with 16 bases left in between. Germline CDR1 is SGHTA and CDR2 is FQGNSA. The CDR3 spans 15 residues. The CDR3 bases are TGTGCCAGCAGCTCTGGAGGGGGGGCGGGAGAGACCCAGTACTTC. Amino acids: CASSSGGGAGETQYF.

The chain is built from TRBV7-2 and TRBJ2-7, with no clear D. The CDR3 totals 13 residues. Germline-derived CDR1 and CDR2 are SGHTA and FQGNSA. Trimming took 3 bases from V and 6 from J, leaving 12 bases between them. CDR3 coding DNA: TGTGCCAGCAGCTTGCAACAGAGTCGCGAGCAGTACTTC. As protein: CASSLQQSREQYF.

The chain carries TRBV10-2 and TRBJ2-5; D perhaps matches TRBD1 (5 bases). V dropped 0 bases and J dropped 5 bases, with 16 bases sitting between them. From germline, CDR1 is WSHSY and CDR2 SAAADI. This CDR3 is built from 16 residues. CDR3 sequence reads: CASSESSFRVRETQYF. The CDR3 DNA follows: TGCGCCAGCAGTGAGTCGTCGTTCAGGGTCCGTGAGACCCAGTACTTC.

The table lists this clone with a count of one. The V call is TRBV6-2 or TRBV6-3, the J call TRBJ1-6; D is uncertain. Trimming removed 4 bases at V and 6 bases at J, with 7 bases between. Germline CDR1 reads MNHEY; CDR2 reads SVGEGT. This CDR3 contains 13 residues. DNA for the CDR3: TGTGCCAGCAGTTCGGATCTTAATTCACCCCTCCACTTT. It translates to CASSSDLNSPLHF.

The CDR3 protein is CASSQALPGSARETQYF. The CDR3 nucleotides are TGCGCCAGCAGCCAAGCGCTGCCCGGGAGCGCGCGGGAGACCCAGTACTTC. The chain links TRBV4-1 to TRBJ2-5, with D perhaps matching TRBD2 (6 bases). Trimming removed 1 base from V and 5 bases from J, with 20 bases in between. Germline assignment: CDR1 MGHRA and CDR2 YSYEKL. The CDR3 covers 17 residues.

The CDR3 nucleotides are TGTGCTAGTGGTTTGGTGGGACAGGGAGGGGTTTTCTTT. Its protein product is CASGLVGQGGVFF. V and J are TRBV12-5 and TRBJ1-1; 9 positions match TRBD1. Unmatched junction bases numbered 6, after V lost 0 bases and J lost 13 bases. The CDR3 has 13 residues. Germline V lookup: CDR1 LGHNT, CDR2 FRNRAP.

The chain uses TRBV7-9 and TRBJ1-4, with a tentative D call TRBD1 (5 bases). The germline V gene has CDR1 SEHNR and CDR2 FQNEAQ (reference sequence). CDR3 size: 14 residues. The V end lost 5 bases, the J end lost 8 bases, and 15 bases lay between the germline ends. DNA of the CDR3: TGTGCCAGCAGCCCCCGGGACGGTGAAGAAAAACTGTTTTTT. It yields the protein CASSPRDGEEKLFF.

This clone has a single count. The rearrangement joins TRBV9 to TRBJ1-5; D is unresolved. Trimming left V 2 bases short and J 3 bases short, with 9 bases between. Germline assignment: CDR1 SGDLS and CDR2 YYNGEE. The CDR3 loop spans 14 amino acids. DNA of the CDR3: TGTGCCAGCAGCGTCGGACGGAACAATCAGCCCCAGCATTTT. Translated: CASSVGRNNQPQHF.

V gene TRBV15 combines with J gene TRBJ1-5, with D possibly matching TRBD1 (5 bases). V shed 5 bases and J shed 6 bases, with 14 bases lying between them. Germline CDR1 reads LNHNV; CDR2 reads YYDKDF (reference sequence). The CDR3 covers 14 residues. In DNA, the CDR3 is TGTGCCACCAGCCCGGGACCCCAGGGTCAGCCCCAGCATTTT. It specifies CATSPGPQGQPQHF.

This chain connects TRBV28 to TRBJ2-1, with 7 bases aligning to TRBD1. V lost 2 bases, J lost 7 bases, and 8 bases stayed unmatched. In germline, CDR1 is MDHEN, CDR2 SYDVKM. This CDR3 spans 15 amino acids. For the CDR3, the DNA is TGTGCCAGCAGTTTAGGTCGGCAGGGGGTAAATGAGCAGTTCTTC. This codes for CASSLGRQGVNEQFF. The full variable domain, with the rest looked up from reference TRBV28 and TRBJ2-1, is DVKVTQSSRYLVKRTGEKVFLECVQDMDHENMFWYRQDPGLGLRLIYFSYDVKMKEKGDIPEGYSVSREKKERFSLILESASTNQTSMYLCASSLGRQGVNEQFFGPGTRLTVL.

CDR3: CASSSARGQPQHF. Here the CDR3 DNA reads TGTGCCAGCAGCTCCGCGCGAGGTCAGCCCCAGCATTTT. The chain is built from TRBV7-6 and TRBJ1-5; D gene uncertain. Germline-derived CDR1 and CDR2 are SGHVS and FNYEAQ. Trimming took 4 bases from V and 6 from J, leaving 10 bases between them. The CDR3 runs 13 residues.

This chain connects TRBV6-5 to TRBJ2-5, with D maybe TRBD2 (6 bases). The V gene's germline CDR1 is MNHEY and CDR2 SVGAGI. This CDR3 has 15 amino acids. V dropped 7 bases and J dropped 5 bases, with 20 bases sitting between them. This CDR3 is CASIFSGHGAETQYF. The CDR3 DNA reads TGTGCCAGCATCTTTAGCGGCCACGGGGCGGAGACCCAGTACTTC.

The chain combines TRBV29-1 with TRBJ1-5, with TRBD1 identical over 10 bases. Germline CDR1 is SQVTM and CDR2 is ANQGSEA. The V gene end was trimmed by 7 bases and the J gene end by 4 bases; junction bases not matched to a gene: 4. The CDR3 contains 13 residues. CDR3 protein: CSAGTGVNQPQHF. CDR3 sequence (DNA): TGCAGCGCCGGGACAGGGGTTAATCAGCCCCAGCATTTT. The full variable domain, in which reference TRBV29-1 and TRBJ1-5 provide the parts outside the CDR3, is SAVISQKPSRDICQRGTSLTIQCQVDSQVTMMFWYRQQPGQSLTLIATANQGSEATYESGFVIDKFPISRPNLTFSTLTVSNMSPEDSSIYLCSAGTGVNQPQHFGDGTRLSIL.

The J gene is TRBJ1-1, the V gene TRBV5-5; D uncertain. Germline CDR1 and CDR2: SGHKS and YYEKEE (reference sequence). Trimming took off 3 bases at V and 4 bases at J, with 10 bases between the two ends. CDR3 length equals 13 residues. In nucleotides, the CDR3 is TGTGCCAGCAGCTCCGTTGCCGGCACTGAAGCTTTCTTT. It is translated as CASSSVAGTEAFF.

The chain uses TRBV19 and TRBJ1-1; TRBD1 matches 7 bases. The CDR3 length is 17 residues. Trimming removed 6 bases from V and 1 base from J; junction bases left unmatched: 14. Germline V gene sequence: CDR1 LNHDA, CDR2 SQIVND (reference sequence). Here the CDR3 reads CASSSYRGGPANTEAFF. CDR3 sequence (DNA): TGTGCCAGTAGCTCCTACAGGGGAGGGCCCGCGAACACTGAAGCTTTCTTT.

This clone was observed a handful of times. The CDR3 region is CASTPGDGEQYF. CDR3 DNA: TGTGCCAGCACCCCGGGCGATGGCGAGCAGTACTTC. The chain has TRBV12-3 or TRBV12-4 and TRBJ2-7; D is undetermined. V lost 7 bases, J lost 6 bases, and 13 bases lay in between. The CDR3 sequence is 12 residues long.

This sequence joins TRBV5-4 and TRBJ1-6; 9 nucleotides line up with TRBD1. The CDR3 runs to 16 residues. The V gene end was trimmed by 0 bases and the J gene end by 7 bases; junction bases not matched to a gene: 5. The V gene's germline CDR1 is SGHNT and CDR2 YYREEE (reference sequence). CDR3 loop: CASSLARTGENSPLHF. CDR3 DNA: TGTGCCAGCAGCTTGGCCCGGACAGGGGAGAATTCACCCCTCCACTTT.

The V and J genes are TRBV29-1 and TRBJ2-7; D not resolved. Trimming left V 4 bases short and J 1 base short, with 8 bases between. There are 12 residues in the CDR3. Germline-derived CDR1 and CDR2 are SQVTM and ANQGSEA. The DNA of the CDR3 is TGCAGCGTTGGTTGGCTTTCCTACGAGCAGTACTTC. This sequence encodes CSVGWLSYEQYF.

Concerning this clone: This specimen includes other DNA sequences encoding the same CDR3. The chain links TRBV19 to TRBJ2-6, with 8 bases aligning to TRBD1. V lost 3 bases to trimming and J lost 2 bases; unmatched junction nucleotides: 3. The CDR3 length is 16 residues. Germline V gene sequence: CDR1 LNHDA, CDR2 SQIVND (reference sequence). CDR3 amino acids: CASSIRGRAGANVLTF. The DNA for the CDR3 is TGTGCCAGTAGTATCAGGGGGCGGGCTGGGGCCAACGTCCTGACTTTC.

This chain links TRBV5-4 with TRBJ1-2; D is unclear. CDR3 length equals 15 residues. Per germline, CDR1 SGHNT and CDR2 YYREEE (reference sequence). V was trimmed by 5 bases and J by 2 bases, leaving 16 bases between them. The DNA of the CDR3 is TGTGCCAGCAGTCCGGGCGGGTTCCTGAACTATGGCTACACCTTC. Its protein is CASSPGGFLNYGYTF. Combining the CDR3 with reference TRBV5-4 and TRBJ1-2 gives the whole variable domain ETGVTQSPTHLIKTRGQQVTLRCSSQSGHNTVSWYQQALGQGPQFIFQYYREEENGRGNFPPRFSGLQFPNYSSELNVNALELDDSALYLCASSPGGFLNYGYTFGSGTRLTVV.

The chain joins TRBV6-2 or TRBV6-3 to TRBJ1-5, with 10 bases aligning to TRBD1. Trimming took 5 bases from V and 5 from J; bases not matched to a gene: 9. CDR3 length: 16 amino acids. From germline, CDR1 is MNHEY and CDR2 SVGEGT. For the CDR3, the DNA is TGTGCCAGCAGTCAAACGGGACAGGGGCTTTATCAGCCCCAGCATTTT. Its translation is CASSQTGQGLYQPQHF.